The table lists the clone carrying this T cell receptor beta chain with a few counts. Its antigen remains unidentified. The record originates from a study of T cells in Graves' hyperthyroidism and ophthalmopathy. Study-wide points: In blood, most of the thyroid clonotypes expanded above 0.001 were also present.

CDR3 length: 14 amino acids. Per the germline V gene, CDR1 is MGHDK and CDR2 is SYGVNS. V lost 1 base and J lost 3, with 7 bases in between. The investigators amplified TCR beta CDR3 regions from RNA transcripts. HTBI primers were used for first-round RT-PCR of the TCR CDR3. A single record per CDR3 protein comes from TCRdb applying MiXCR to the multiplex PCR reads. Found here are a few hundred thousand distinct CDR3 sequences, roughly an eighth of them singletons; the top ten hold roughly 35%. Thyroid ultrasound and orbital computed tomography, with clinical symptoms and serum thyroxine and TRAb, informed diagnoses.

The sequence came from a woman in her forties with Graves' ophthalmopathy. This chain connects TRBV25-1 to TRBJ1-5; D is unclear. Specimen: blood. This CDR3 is CASSESNNNQPQHF. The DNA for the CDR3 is TGTGCCAGCAGTGAATCGAACAACAATCAGCCCCAGCATTTT.